This TCR beta chain was recovered during a study of control samples from healthy donors and cancer patients. This clone was counted a single time. Sequenced by immunoSEQ multiplex PCR; TCRdb stores in-frame clones only, minus some. This table holds about 120,000 clones, around 92% found once. CDR1 MGHDK and CDR2 SYGVNS come from the germline V gene. Trimming cost V 3 bases and J 0 bases; bases outside gene matches: 6. The CDR3 totals 16 residues. The clonotype originates from a man aged 45 to 65 in good health. Sequenced input: blood. The chain uses TRBV25-1 and TRBJ2-5; 8 nucleotides line up with TRBD1. CDR3 in amino acids: CASSDLGTGYQETQYF. Written as DNA, the CDR3 is TGTGCCAGCAGTGACCTTGGGACAGGCTACCAAGAGACCCAGTACTTC. The full variable domain, with the rest looked up from reference TRBV25-1 and TRBJ2-5, is EADIYQTPRYLVIGTGKKITLECSQTMGHDKMYWYQQDPGMELHLIHYSYGVNSTEKGDLSSESTVSRIRTEHFPLTLESARPSHTSQYLCASSDLGTGYQETQYFGPGTRLLVL.